The source of this T cell receptor (beta chain) is a study of CD8+ T cells in alopecia areata. Cell sorting was applied to PBMCs, and CD4+ and CD8+ T cells were collected. Whole-study findings and limits: For lesional scalp, especially alopecia totalis/universalis, clonality was higher than in normal scalp. Tissue-resident alphabeta T cells belonging to normal skin likewise get sequenced within scalp specimens. The study found TCR sharing across patients less clear than in mice, possibly for HLA reasons.

Germline V gives CDR1 KGHSH, CDR2 LQKENI. Trimming removed 2 bases from V and 6 bases from J, with 11 bases in between. This CDR3 has 13 residues. Isolated RNA was reverse transcribed into cDNA used as the sequencing template. Using immunoSEQ multiplex PCR, the repertoire was profiled, and TCRdb retains in-frame clones only, with some absent. The sample records about 97,000 clones, roughly two fifths being singletons. With respect to this clone: Its matching antigen is unknown.

This chain joins TRBV18 and TRBJ2-7; D possibly corresponds to TRBD2 (5 bases). This receptor was taken from a human donor with alopecia areata. Sequenced: CD4+ T cells sorted from blood. The CDR3 region has the DNA TGTGCCAGCTCACCAGAGCTAGCATCCGAGCAGTACTTC. Translating gives CASSPELASEQYF. Together with reference TRBV18 and TRBJ2-7, the CDR3 gives the full variable domain: NAGVMQNPRHLVRRRGQEARLRCSPMKGHSHVYWYRQLPEEGLKFMVYLQKENIIDESGMPKERFSAEFPKEGPSILRIQQVVRGDSAAYFCASSPELASEQYFGPGTRLTVT.